This T cell receptor beta chain was found in a study of blood T cells in healthy people across ages (dated by TCRdb to 2013 to 2016). About the full investigation: In model experiments, template switching captured about one uniquely barcoded TCR beta cDNA molecule for every two T cells. To track age-related changes in TCR beta repertoire diversity, the study relied on deep sequencing normalized with unique cDNA molecular identifiers. To avoid experimental bias, donors of different ages were distributed randomly across sequencing lanes. Two additional independent replicas of 1 million unique cDNA reads from the same blood draw were analyzed for two donors (one aged 18 to 30 and one aged 80 or older). Donors were grouped into four age groups: young (average roughly 17 years), middle-aged (roughly 40), aged (around 62) and long-lived (approximately 78). The paper's findings and limits, for the study overall: Total diversity estimates from one million sequenced T cells were considered lower bounds and underestimates. Observed TCR beta diversity correlated strongly with the percentage of naive T cells measured by flow cytometry. Conclusive comparison of naive and antigen-experienced compartments was prevented by the profiling of bulk unsorted PBMCs. The long-lived group showed more naive CD4+ T cells, fewer expanded clones and increased TCR diversity than the aged group, suggesting age selection. Donor CMV infection status was unknown, potentially confounding age-related changes in expanded clonotypes. As age increased, observed TCR beta diversity per million T cells dropped in a roughly linear way, and a significant reduction was already evident by age about 40.

The CDR3 holds 15 amino acids from the cysteine to the phenylalanine. The only DNA kept is the CDR3, 45 bases in frame from the first base. The germline V gene (reference sequence) provides CDR1 SGHKS and CDR2 YYEKEE. In this sample, this clonotype turned up a few times. Its antigen is not yet known. An end of the junction differs from the germline gene, which may be a read error. The roughly 39 donors, aged about 6 to 100 years, were systemically healthy Caucasian individuals from Russia. Each donor gave 8 to 10 milliliters of peripheral blood, drawn into EDTA-treated Vacutainer tubes. Ficoll-Paque density-gradient centrifugation was used to isolate PBMCs, with at least 6 million per sample. Trizol reagent was used to extract total RNA from the PBMCs, yielding at least 5 micrograms per sample. Naive CD45RAhigh/CD27high T cell percentages were measured by flow cytometry on a PBMC aliquot from every donor.

To prepare the library, 5' RACE was applied. Instrument on record: Illumina HiSeq 2500. The second PCR ran for roughly 6 to 11 cycles and used a J-beta primer mix along with a sample-barcoded 5' primer. A unique molecular identifier was introduced onto each TCR beta cDNA molecule by a template-switch 5' adaptor carrying 12 random nucleotides. At least 2.5 million CDR3-containing paired-end reads were obtained from each sample. First-strand cDNA synthesis was performed from all RNA using the Mint cDNA synthesis kit, with priming by a TRBC-specific oligonucleotide. After uracil-DNA glycosylase treatment, a first 18-cycle PCR used universal primers M1SS and BC2_uni_R on all cDNA. For the original study's pipeline: For normalization, 1 million high-quality reads were randomly selected from each sample, with every read carrying a distinct molecular identifier. Instead of being binned into consensus sequences, reads that shared molecular identifiers were thrown out. MiTCR, with a Q25 quality threshold and the strictest error-elimination algorithm, was used for CDR3 identification, clonotype clustering and error correction. A nonparametric unseen species model with Euler transformation was used to estimate lower-bound total TCR beta diversity. TCRdb trimmed public reads at Q25 via fastp, called clones via MiXCR and kept in-frame beta chains. Rows matching on CDR3 protein sequence are summarized as one entry with the most common DNA and genes. TCRdb's processing, not the authors', yielded these V and J calls. The sample table contains 1.5 million to 2 million distinct CDR3 sequences; only one count was recorded for about 30% of them. The top ten constitute roughly 8% of the sample.

This sequence was found in a young woman in good health. The sequence is built from TRBV5-5 and TRBJ2-1; a tentative D call is TRBD2 (5 bases match). Specimen: blood. The CDR3 protein: CANSFLPAAYNEQFF. In nucleotides, the sequence is TGTGCCAACAGCTTCTTACCAGCGGCCTACAATGAGCAGTTCTTC.